This T cell receptor beta chain was sequenced in a study of breast tumors, draining lymph nodes, adjacent tissues. TCRdb re-called the multiplex PCR reads with MiXCR, one entry per CDR3 protein. The sample has about 180,000 distinct CDR3 sequences; approximately 30% are singletons. Whole-study findings and limits: Tumors had less TCR diversity than lymph nodes, more than nontumor tissue. Luminal-like breast cancer showed significantly higher tumor–nontumor repertoire similarity than basal-like.

Ten or more counts support this clonotype. The antigen is not known. Axillary draining lymph nodes of breast cancer patients supplied the node samples. This receptor was identified in a female donor with breast cancer. Some clones in this sample may be carry-over from other donors' samples. The source material was axillary lymph node tissue.

CDR3 amino acids: CASSLSRGANIQYF. Here the CDR3 DNA reads TGCGCCAGCAGCCTATCCAGGGGGGCAAACATTCAGTACTTC. This chain joins TRBV4-3 and TRBJ2-4; the D gene is possibly TRBD1 (7 bases). The CDR3 covers 14 residues. The V and J ends lost 4 bases and 6 bases respectively, with 13 bases between them. Germline CDR1 is LGHNA and CDR2 is YSLEER.